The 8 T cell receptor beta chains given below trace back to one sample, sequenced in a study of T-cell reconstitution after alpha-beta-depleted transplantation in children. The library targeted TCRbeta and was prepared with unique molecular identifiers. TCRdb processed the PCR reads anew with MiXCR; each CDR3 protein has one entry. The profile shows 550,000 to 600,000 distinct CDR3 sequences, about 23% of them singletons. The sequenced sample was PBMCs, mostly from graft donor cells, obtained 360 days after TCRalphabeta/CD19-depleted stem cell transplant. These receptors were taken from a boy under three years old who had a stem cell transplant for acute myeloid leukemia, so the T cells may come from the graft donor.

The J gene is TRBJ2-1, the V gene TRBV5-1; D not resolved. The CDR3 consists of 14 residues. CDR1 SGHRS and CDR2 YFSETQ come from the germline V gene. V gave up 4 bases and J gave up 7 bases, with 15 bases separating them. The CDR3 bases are TGCGCCAGCAGCCAGGTACGAGGTGGGAATGAGCAGTTCTTC. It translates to CASSQVRGGNEQFF.

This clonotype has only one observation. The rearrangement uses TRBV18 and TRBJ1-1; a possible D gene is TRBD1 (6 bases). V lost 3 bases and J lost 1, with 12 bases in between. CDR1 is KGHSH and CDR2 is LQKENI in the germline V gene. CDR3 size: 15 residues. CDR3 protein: CASSPQTGRNTEAFF. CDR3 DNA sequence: TGTGCCAGCTCACCTCAAACAGGGAGGAACACTGAAGCTTTCTTT.

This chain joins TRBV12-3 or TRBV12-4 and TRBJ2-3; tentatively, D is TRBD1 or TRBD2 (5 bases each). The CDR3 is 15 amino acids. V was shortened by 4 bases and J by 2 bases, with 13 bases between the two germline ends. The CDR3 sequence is CASSWVGALTDTQYF. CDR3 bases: TGTGCCAGCAGTTGGGTCGGGGCACTCACAGATACGCAGTATTTT.

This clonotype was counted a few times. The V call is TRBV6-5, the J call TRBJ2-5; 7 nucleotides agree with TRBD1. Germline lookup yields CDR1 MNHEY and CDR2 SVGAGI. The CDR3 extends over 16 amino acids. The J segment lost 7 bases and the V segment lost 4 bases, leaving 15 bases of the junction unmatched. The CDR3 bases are TGTGCCAGCAGTTTCATCTCGACAGGGTCCCGAAGGACCCAGTACTTC. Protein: CASSFISTGSRRTQYF.

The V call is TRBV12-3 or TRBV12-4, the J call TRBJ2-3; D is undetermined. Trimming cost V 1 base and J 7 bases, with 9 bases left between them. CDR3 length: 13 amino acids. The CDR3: CASSLVLTNTQYF. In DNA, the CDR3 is TGTGCCAGCAGTTTAGTGCTCACGAATACGCAGTATTTT.

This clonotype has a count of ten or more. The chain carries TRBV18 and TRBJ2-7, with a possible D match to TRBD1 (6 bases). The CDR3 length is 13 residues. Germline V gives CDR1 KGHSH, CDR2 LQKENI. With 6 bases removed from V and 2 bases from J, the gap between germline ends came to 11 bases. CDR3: CASSQRDTYEQYV. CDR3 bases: TGTGCCAGCTCGCAACGGGACACCTACGAGCAGTACGTC.

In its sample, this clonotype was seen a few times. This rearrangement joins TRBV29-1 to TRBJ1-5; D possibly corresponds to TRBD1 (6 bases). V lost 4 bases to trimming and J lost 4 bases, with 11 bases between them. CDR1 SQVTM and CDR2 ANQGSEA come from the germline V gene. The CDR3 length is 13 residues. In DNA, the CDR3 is TGCAGCGTTGCTGGGGGCCGGAATCAGCCCCAGCATTTT. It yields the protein CSVAGGRNQPQHF.

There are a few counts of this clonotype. CDR3 sequence: CASSWDRGRLLGYTF. In nucleotides, the CDR3 is TGCGCCAGCAGTTGGGACAGGGGGCGACTCCTAGGCTACACCTTC. This rearrangement joins TRBV23-1 to TRBJ1-2; 12 positions agree with TRBD1. TRBV23-1 is an open reading frame, and its role is uncertain. This CDR3 region has 15 residues. Trimming took 5 bases from V and 8 from J; bases not matched to a gene: 9.